This TCR beta chain was sequenced during a study of T cells after posttransplantation cyclophosphamide. The data were produced by immunoSEQ multiplex PCR, yet TCRdb's version contains in-frame clones alone and is incomplete. Among 5,500 to 6,500 clones listed, around four fifths were seen once. Note on this clone: Its cognate antigen is unknown.

Points from the study as a whole: Blood and skin or GI T cell repertoires showed limited TRB overlap. Donor-recipient repertoire similarity was low at 1-2 months, rising over year one. Recipient CMV seropositivity and CMV reactivation strongly tracked TRB clonality.

The CDR3 is made up of 14 amino acids. Per germline, CDR1 MNHEY and CDR2 SMNVEV (reference sequence). Trimming shortened V by 2 bases and J by 4 bases, and 11 bases separated the two germline ends. Busulfan-fludarabine conditioning, marrow transplant, and cyclophosphamide on days +3 and +4 were administered. The starting material was CD8+ T cells sorted from PBMCs, obtained about 1,500 days after allogeneic stem cell transplant with posttransplant cyclophosphamide. The chain combines TRBV27 with TRBJ1-1; possibly TRBD1 for D (5 bases). This clonotype originated in a female patient aged 50-59 years who received an allogeneic stem cell transplant from a related donor, was CMV-positive, and had no GVHD. The T cells may come from the graft donor. The CDR3 sequence is CASSLGGGSTEAFF. Here the CDR3 DNA reads TGTGCCAGCAGTTTAGGGGGAGGTAGCACTGAAGCTTTCTTT.